What follows describes a single TCR beta chain. The table lists this clonotype with a few counts. Its binding antigen is unknown. No base-level quality is on record; no much larger clone is a single base apart. Ficoll-Paque density gradient centrifugation was used to isolate PBMCs. The sample is drawn from a study of T-cell memory formation after mild COVID-19 (dated by TCRdb to the early 2020s). With respect to the entire study: Most TCR sequence clusters were specific to one of the two donors. In a couple of donors, T-cell clones that expanded and contracted after mild COVID-19 were tracked by sequencing TCRalpha and TCRbeta repertoires over time. Two young, previously healthy adult volunteers, one female and one male, were included in the cohort.

The CDR3 covers 14 residues, taking in both the cysteine and the phenylalanine. Left in the record is the CDR3 DNA by itself, 42 bases read in frame from the first base. CDR1 and CDR2 are read off the germline V gene as SGHTA and FQGNSA. Trimming costs V 2 bases and J 3 bases, and their ends lie 11 bases apart. What the work shows at the level of the full study, not this receptor alone: The study included only two mild cases, and larger cohorts that include severe cases with pre-infection samples were judged to be necessary. Clones contracting from day 15 to 85 had balanced CD4/CD8 phenotypes, while a second wave expanding from day 15 to 37 was biased towards CD4+. Some responding clones were detected in pre-infection memory, which suggested that pre-existing cross-reactive memory T cells had joined the SARS-CoV-2 response. Whether the second-wave clones peaking on day 37 were SARS-CoV-2 specific was not confirmed. Contracting CD4+ clones turned up mainly in the CM and EM memory subsets, whereas EMRA was where CD8+ clones were enriched.

TCRdb shows the sequencer as Illumina NovaSeq 6000. cDNA libraries for TCRalpha and TCRbeta were prepared by 5'RACE using constant-segment primers, with sample barcodes and unique molecular identifiers added. RNA was extracted from every sample with Trizol reagent. The libraries were amplified in two PCR steps, and the second step added a second sample barcode and Illumina TruSeq adapters. The libraries were sequenced on an Illumina NovaSeq using 2 x 150 bp paired-end reads. For the original study's pipeline: With migec v1.2.7, reads were demultiplexed and then collapsed into UMI-guided consensus sequences. Using mixcr v2.1.11, UMI consensuses were aligned to TRA and TRB V and J templates and then assembled into clonotypes. Expanded or contracted clonotypes were those called significant by both edgeR and NoisET, with noise models trained on biological replicates. For edgeR calls, the cutoffs were a false discovery rate-adjusted p below 0.01 and a log2 fold-change threshold of 1. As an exploratory analysis of dynamics, max-normalized trajectories of the 1000 most abundant clonotypes were examined with PCA combined with hierarchical clustering. Separately sequenced CD4+ and CD8+ repertoires were used to assign the CD4 or CD8 phenotype of responding clones. In TCRdb, the public reads were trimmed at Q25 with fastp and aligned with MiXCR, with productive beta chains retained. Each CDR3 protein appears once, grouped with its most common genes and DNA. The V and J calls were not made by the authors but by TCRdb's processing. Present in this sample are about 210,000 distinct CDR3 sequences, about 27% of which were seen just once. In total, the top ten clones hold roughly an eighth of the sample.

The rearrangement combines TRBV7-2 with TRBJ2-7; no confident D gene assignment can be made. The TCR comes from an adult woman who had mild COVID-19 (a few samples of this study predate the infection). The sample titles of this study are shuffled in the database, so cell type and time point are left out; the donor was told from shared clones. Sequencing was performed on PBMCs or a T cell subset sorted from them (not recorded which). The DNA sequence follows: TGTGCCAGCAGCTTAACTCCGGGCCGCTACGAGCAGTACTTC. This is translated as CASSLTPGRYEQYF.